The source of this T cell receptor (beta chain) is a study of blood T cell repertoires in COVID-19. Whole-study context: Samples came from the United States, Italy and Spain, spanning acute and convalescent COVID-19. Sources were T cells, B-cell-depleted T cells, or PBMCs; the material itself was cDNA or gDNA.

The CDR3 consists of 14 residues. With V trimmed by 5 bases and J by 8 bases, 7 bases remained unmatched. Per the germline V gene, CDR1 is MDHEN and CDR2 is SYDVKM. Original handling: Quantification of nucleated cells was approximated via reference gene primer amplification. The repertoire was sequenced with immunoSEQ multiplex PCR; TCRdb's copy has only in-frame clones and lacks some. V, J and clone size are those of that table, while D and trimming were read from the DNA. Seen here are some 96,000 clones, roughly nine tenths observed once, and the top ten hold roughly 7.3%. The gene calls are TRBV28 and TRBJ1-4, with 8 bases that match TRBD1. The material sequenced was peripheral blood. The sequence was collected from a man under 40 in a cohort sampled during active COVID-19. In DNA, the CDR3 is TGTGCCAGCAGTCGACAGGGGTCGAAAGAAAAACTGTTTTTT. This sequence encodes CASSRQGSKEKLFF.